This TCR beta chain was identified during a study of blood T cell repertoires in COVID-19. Study-level background: Sources were T cells, B-cell-depleted T cells, or PBMCs; the material itself was cDNA or gDNA.

In the authors' methods: Counts of nucleated cells, estimated from reference gene primer amplification, were obtained. Sequencing used immunoSEQ multiplex PCR; TCRdb keeps in-frame clones, though not all of them. Clone size and the V and J calls come from that table; the DNA yielded D and trimming. The data contain about 240,000 clones, around 83% of them singletons. Germline V CDR1 and CDR2: DFQATT, SNEGSKA (reference sequence). The V gene end was trimmed by 3 bases and the J gene end by 6 bases; junction bases not matched to a gene: 10. CDR3 size: 15 residues. The TCR comes from a woman between 55 and 75 years old with active or convalescent COVID-19. Sequencing input: peripheral blood. The chain links TRBV20-1 to TRBJ2-7; TRBD1 matches at 11 bases. The CDR3 region is CSASLLDRGLLEQYF. CDR3 sequence (DNA): TGCAGTGCTAGTCTCTTGGACAGGGGGCTTCTCGAGCAGTACTTC.